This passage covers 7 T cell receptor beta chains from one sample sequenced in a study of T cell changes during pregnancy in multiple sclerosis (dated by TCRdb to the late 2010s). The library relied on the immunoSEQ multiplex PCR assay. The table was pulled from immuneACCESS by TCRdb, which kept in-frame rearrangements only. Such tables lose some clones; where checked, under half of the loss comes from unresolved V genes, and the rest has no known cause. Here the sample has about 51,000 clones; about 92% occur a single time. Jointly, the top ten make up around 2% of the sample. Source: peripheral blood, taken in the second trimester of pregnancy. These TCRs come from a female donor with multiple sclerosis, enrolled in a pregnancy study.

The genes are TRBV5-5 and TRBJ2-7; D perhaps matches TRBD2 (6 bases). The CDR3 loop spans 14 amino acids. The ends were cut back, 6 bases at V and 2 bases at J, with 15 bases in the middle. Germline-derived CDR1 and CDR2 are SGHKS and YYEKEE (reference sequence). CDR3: CASMGGPTPYEQYF. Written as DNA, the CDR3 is TGTGCCAGCATGGGGGGTCCGACGCCCTACGAGCAGTACTTC.

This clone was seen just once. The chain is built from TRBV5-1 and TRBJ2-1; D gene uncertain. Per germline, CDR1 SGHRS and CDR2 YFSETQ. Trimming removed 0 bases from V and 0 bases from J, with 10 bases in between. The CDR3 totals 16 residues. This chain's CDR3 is CASSLAALASYNEQFF. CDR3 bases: TGCGCCAGCAGCTTGGCTGCACTCGCCTCCTACAATGAGCAGTTCTTC. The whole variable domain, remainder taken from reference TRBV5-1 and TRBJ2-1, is KAGVTQTPRYLIKTRGQQVTLSCSPISGHRSVSWYQQTPGQGLQFLFEYFSETQRNKGNFPGRFSGRQFSNSRSEMNVSTLELGDSALYLCASSLAALASYNEQFFGPGTRLTVL.

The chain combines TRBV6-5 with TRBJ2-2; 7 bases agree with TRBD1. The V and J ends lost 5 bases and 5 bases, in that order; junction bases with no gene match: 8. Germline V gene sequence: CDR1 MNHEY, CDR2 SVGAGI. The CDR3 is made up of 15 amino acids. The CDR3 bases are TGTGCCAGCAGTCCATTCCCACAGGGGACCGGGGAGCTGTTTTTT. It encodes CASSPFPQGTGELFF.

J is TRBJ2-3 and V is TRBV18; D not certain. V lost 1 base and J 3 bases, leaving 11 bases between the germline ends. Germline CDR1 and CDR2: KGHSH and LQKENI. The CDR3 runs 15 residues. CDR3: CASSPQTGTTDTQYF. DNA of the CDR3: TGTGCCAGCTCACCACAGACTGGCACTACAGATACGCAGTATTTT.

The CDR3 reads CSVEGTSGRVHEQFF. In DNA, the CDR3 is TGCAGCGTTGAGGGGACTAGCGGGAGGGTCCATGAGCAGTTCTTC. The chain links TRBV29-1 to TRBJ2-1; TRBD2 matches at 16 bases. The CDR3 runs 15 residues. V lost 3 bases, J lost 8 bases, and 4 bases stayed unmatched. From germline, CDR1 is SQVTM and CDR2 ANQGSEA.

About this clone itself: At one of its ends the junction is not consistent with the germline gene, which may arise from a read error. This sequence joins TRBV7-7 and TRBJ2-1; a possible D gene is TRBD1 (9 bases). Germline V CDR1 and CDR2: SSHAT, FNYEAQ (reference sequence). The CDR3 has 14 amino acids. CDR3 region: CASSSGGTGNEQFF. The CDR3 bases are TGTGCTAGCAGCTCGGGAGGGACAGGGAATGAGCAGTTCTTC.

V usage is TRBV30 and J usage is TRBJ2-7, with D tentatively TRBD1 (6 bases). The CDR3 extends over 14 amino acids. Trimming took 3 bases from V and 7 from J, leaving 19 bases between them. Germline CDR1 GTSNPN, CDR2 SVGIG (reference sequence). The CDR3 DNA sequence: TGTGCCTGGAGCGCCCGTGGCAGGGGATATGAGCAGTACTTC. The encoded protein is CAWSARGRGYEQYF.